This record covers a single T cell receptor beta chain. Authors' data handling: For nucleated cells, counts were estimated from reference gene primer amplification. Sequencing used immunoSEQ multiplex PCR; TCRdb keeps in-frame clones, though not all of them. V and J calls and clone size are given by that table; D and trimming were obtained from the DNA. The sample has 120,000 or so clones, about 86% seen once; the top ten hold around 2.1%. Germline CDR1 reads SGHNT; CDR2 reads YYREEE (reference sequence). The CDR3 sequence is 13 residues long. Trimming took 2 bases from V and 5 from J, leaving 10 bases between them. This specimen belongs to a study of blood T cell repertoires in COVID-19. Study summary: The samples span acute and convalescent COVID-19 from the United States, Italy and Spain. The cDNA or gDNA used as material had been derived from T cells, B-cell-depleted T cells, or PBMCs.

V and J are TRBV5-4 and TRBJ1-1, with no clear D. Sequencing was performed on peripheral blood. The TCR was taken from a woman between 45 and 65 years old with acute or convalescent COVID-19. CDR3 residues: CASSFTGSTEAFF. DNA for the CDR3: TGTGCCAGCAGCTTCACGGGGTCAACTGAAGCTTTCTTT.